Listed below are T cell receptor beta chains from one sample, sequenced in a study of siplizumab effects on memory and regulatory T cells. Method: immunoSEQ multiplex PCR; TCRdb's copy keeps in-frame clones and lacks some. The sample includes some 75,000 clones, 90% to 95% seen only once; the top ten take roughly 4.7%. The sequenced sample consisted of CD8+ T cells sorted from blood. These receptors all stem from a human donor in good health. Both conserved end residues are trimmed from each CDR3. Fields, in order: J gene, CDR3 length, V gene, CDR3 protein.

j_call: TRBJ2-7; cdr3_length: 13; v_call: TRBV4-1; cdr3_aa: ASSLGTGGGYEQY
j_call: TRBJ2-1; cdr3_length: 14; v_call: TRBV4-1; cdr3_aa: ASSQDPPGTSNEQF
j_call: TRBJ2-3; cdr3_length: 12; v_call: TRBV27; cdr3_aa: ASSELRFTDTQY
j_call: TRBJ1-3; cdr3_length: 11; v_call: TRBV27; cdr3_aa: ASSASLGNTIY
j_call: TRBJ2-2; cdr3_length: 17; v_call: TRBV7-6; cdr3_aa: ASSGDRTSGGTNTGELF
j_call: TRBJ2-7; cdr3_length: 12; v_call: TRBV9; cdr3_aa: ASSGVAGGPEQY
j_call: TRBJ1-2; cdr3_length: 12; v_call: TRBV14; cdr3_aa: ASSQDPGDYGYT
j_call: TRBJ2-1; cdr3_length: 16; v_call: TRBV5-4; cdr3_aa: ASSLGGASGGVYNEQF
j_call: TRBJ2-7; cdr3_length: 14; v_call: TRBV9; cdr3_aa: ASSSGTSGSSYEQY
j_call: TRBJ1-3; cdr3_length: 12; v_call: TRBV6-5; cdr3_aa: ASSDRGAGNTIY
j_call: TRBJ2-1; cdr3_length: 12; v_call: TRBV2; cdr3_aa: ASSETSGGNEQF
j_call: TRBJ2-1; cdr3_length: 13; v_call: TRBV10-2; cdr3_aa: ASRGLAGGYNEQF
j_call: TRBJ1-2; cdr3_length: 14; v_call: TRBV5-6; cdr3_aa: ASSLWGGASIYGYT
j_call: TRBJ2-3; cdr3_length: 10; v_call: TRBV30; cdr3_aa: AWAAQADTQY
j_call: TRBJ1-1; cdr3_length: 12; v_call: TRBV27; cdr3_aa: ASSLVMGYTEAF
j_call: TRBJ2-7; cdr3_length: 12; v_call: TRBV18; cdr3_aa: ASSRRTDSYEQY
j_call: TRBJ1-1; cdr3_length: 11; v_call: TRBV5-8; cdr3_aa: ASSLDKNTEAF
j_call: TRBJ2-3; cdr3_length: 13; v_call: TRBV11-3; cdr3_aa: ASSLDPGGADTQY
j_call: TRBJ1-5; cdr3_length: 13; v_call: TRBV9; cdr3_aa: ASSVEGNSNQPQH
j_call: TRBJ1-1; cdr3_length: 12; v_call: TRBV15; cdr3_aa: ATSNYRVGTEAF
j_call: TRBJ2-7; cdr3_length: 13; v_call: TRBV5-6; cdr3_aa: ASSAPGRDHYEQY
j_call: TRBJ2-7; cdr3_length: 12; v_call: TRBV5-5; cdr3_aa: ASSQGGQSYEQY
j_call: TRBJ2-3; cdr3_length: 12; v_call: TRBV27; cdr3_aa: ASSLGGSTDTQY
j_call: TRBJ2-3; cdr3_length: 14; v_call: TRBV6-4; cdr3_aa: ASSDSGRGDTDTQY
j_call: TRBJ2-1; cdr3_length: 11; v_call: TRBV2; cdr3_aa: ASGGASYNEQF
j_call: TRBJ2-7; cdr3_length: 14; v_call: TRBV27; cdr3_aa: ASSDRDRVSSYEQY
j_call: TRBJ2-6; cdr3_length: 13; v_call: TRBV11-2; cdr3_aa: ASSPPPSGANVLT
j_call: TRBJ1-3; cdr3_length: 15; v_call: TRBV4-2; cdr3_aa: ASSQDLGPASGNTIY
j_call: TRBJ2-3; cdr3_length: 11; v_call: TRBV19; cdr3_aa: ASSSTVTDTQY
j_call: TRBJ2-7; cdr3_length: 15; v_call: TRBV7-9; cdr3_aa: ASSSYPGQGGFSEQY
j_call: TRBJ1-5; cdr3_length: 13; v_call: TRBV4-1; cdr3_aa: ASSLLDTFNQPQH
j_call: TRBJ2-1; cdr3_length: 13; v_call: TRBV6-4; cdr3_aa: ASSDSGASYNEQF
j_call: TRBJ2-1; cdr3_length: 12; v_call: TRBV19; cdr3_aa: ASSIASGYNEQF
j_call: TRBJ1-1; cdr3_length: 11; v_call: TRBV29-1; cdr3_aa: SVEATANTEAF
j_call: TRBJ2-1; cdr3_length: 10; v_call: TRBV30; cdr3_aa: AWSVADHEQF
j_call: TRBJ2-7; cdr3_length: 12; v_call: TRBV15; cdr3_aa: ATSMEGQGGEQY
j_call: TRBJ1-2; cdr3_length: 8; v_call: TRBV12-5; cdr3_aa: ASGSLGYT
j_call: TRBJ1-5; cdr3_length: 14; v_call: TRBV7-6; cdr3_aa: ASSSGAGGLLEPQH
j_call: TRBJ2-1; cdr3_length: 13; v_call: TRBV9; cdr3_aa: ASSVGGEGDNEQF
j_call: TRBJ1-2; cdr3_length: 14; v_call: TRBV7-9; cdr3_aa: ASSSPVGHYREGYT
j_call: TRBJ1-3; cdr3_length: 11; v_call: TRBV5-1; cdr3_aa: ASSLNSGNTIY
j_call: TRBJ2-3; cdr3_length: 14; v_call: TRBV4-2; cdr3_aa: ASSQAPGASTDTQY
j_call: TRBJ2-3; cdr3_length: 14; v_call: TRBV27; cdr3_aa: ASSFSTSGAVDTQY
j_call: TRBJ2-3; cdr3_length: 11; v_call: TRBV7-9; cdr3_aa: ACQRGGTDTQY
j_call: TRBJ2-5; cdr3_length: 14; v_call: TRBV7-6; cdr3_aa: ASSLRLAGEVETQY
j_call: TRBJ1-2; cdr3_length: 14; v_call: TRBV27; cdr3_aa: ASSLSSPAGYYGYT
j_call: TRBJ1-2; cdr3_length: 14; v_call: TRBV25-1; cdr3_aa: ASSRGQGGWIDGYT
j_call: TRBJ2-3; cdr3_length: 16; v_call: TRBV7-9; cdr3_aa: ASSPNPRLAGGRDTQY
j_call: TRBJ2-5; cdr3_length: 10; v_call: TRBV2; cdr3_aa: ASLSLEGTQY
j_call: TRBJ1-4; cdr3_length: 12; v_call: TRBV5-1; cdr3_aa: ASSFGTSGEKLF
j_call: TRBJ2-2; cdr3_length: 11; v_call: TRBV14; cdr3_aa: ASRFSGDGELF
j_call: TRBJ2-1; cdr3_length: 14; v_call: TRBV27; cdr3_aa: ASSWGGAAGSNEQF